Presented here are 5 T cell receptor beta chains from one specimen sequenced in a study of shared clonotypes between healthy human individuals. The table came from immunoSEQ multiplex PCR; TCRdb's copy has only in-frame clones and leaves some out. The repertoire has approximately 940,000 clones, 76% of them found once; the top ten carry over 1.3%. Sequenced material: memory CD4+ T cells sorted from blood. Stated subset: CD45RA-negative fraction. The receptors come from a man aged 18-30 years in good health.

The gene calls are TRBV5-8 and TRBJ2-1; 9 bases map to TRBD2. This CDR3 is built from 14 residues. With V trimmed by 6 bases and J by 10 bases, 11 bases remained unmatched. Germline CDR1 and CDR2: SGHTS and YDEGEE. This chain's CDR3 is CASKGTSGSVEQFF. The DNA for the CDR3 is TGTGCCAGCAAAGGTACTAGCGGGTCGGTCGAGCAGTTCTTC. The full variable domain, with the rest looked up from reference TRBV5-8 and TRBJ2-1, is EAGVTQSPTHLIKTRGQQATLRCSPISGHTSVYWYQQALGLGLQFLLWYDEGEERNRGNFPPRFSGRQFPNYSSELNVNALELEDSALYLCASKGTSGSVEQFFGPGTRLTVL.

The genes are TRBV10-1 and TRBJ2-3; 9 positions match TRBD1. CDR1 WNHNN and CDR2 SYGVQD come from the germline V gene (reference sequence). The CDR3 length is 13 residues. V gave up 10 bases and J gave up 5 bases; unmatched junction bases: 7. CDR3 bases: TGCGCCACGGGACAGGGTCAAATAGATACGCAGTATTTT. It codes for CATGQGQIDTQYF.

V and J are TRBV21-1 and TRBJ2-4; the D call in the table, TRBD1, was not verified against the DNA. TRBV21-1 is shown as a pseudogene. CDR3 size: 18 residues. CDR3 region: CASSKQGRVTVAKNIQYF. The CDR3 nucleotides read TGTGCCAGCAGCAAACAGGGTCGGGTTACTGTAGCCAAAAACATTCAGTACTTC.

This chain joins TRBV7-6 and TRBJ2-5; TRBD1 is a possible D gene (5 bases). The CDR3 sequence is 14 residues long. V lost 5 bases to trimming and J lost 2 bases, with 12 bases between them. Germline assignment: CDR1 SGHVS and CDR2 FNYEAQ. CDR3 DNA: TGTGCCAGCAGCCGCCAGGGTGGGCAAGAGACCCAGTACTTC. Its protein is CASSRQGGQETQYF.

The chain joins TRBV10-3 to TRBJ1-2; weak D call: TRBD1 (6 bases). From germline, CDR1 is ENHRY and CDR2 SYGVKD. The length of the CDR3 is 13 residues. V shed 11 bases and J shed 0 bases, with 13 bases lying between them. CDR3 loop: CAVRQDPNYGYTF. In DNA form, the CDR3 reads TGTGCCGTCCGACAGGACCCTAACTATGGCTACACCTTC.